This entry describes one T cell receptor (beta chain). The repertoire was sequenced with immunoSEQ multiplex PCR; TCRdb's copy has only in-frame clones and lacks some. The sample records 150,000 to 200,000 clones, 86% being singletons. The V gene lost 6 bases and the J gene lost 8 bases, with 13 bases spanning the gap. CDR3 size: 13 residues. Germline lookup yields CDR1 WSHSY and CDR2 SAAADI. This sample was included in a study of blood T cell repertoires in COVID-19. Study overall: Acute and convalescent COVID-19 samples came from the United States, Italy and Spain. Sources were T cells, B-cell-depleted T cells, or PBMCs; the material itself was cDNA or gDNA.

The sequence came from an older woman with COVID-19, enrolled during active disease. The sample taken for sequencing was peripheral blood. V usage is TRBV10-2 and J usage is TRBJ1-4, with no clear D. The CDR3 reads CASRAGRREKLFF. In nucleotides, the CDR3 is TGCGCCAGCAGGGCGGGCCGGCGGGAAAAACTGTTTTTT.